Below are 26 T cell receptor beta chains sequenced from a single sample in a study of tumor-infiltrating lymphocytes in primary liver carcinoma. Total RNA (approximately 500 ng) served as template for TCR beta cDNA synthesis primed by a constant-region primer. Library construction for TCR beta comprised three nested multiplex PCR rounds performed with slightly modified ARM-PCR. Running 10 cycles apiece, the first two PCR rounds relied on TRBV1-TRBV30 forward primers together with a C-beta reverse primer. Using its own MiXCR run on the multiplex PCR reads, TCRdb lists one record per CDR3 protein. The sample contains some 21,000 distinct CDR3 sequences, around 79% of which appear only once. Unsorted bulk tissue of roughly 18-32 mg yielded co-extracted RNA and DNA. Sequencing used liver tumor tissue from sampling region 1. Subset: tumor region T1, superior pole. The receptors come from a woman aged 25 to 45 with primary liver carcinoma and hepatitis B virus infection.

This clonotype came up once. The junction and the germline gene differ at one end; a read error may be behind it. This chain links TRBV11-1 with TRBJ2-7; the D is unclear. The CDR3 is 13 amino acids. Germline V gene sequence: CDR1 SGHAT, CDR2 FQDESV (reference sequence). The CDR3 spells CANTLVYLREQYF. The CDR3 nucleotides read TGCGCCAACACCTTAGTATACCTCCGCGAGCAGTACTTC.

The table lists this clonotype with a count of one. This rearrangement joins TRBV10-3 to TRBJ2-7; either TRBD1 or TRBD2 may fit D (6 bases each). V lost 8 bases and J 8 bases, leaving 16 bases between the germline ends. The CDR3 consists of 12 residues. Germline V gives CDR1 ENHRY, CDR2 SYGVKD. DNA for the CDR3: TGTGCCATCGAACAGGGCGGGGTCAAGCAGTACTTC. Translation gives CAIEQGGVKQYF.

On this clonotype itself: At one end, the junction sequence differs from germline, possibly due to a read error. This sequence joins TRBV28 and TRBJ2-3; D is perhaps TRBD1 or TRBD2 (5 bases each). Germline CDR1 MDHEN, CDR2 SYDVKM. The CDR3 runs to 17 residues. CDR3 DNA: TGTGCCAGCTGTTTTGACAGTATGTGGTGGGGGACAGATACGCAGTATTTT. Encoded protein: CASCFDSMWWGTDTQYF.

Turning to this clonotype: In this CDR3 the conserved last residue, phenylalanine or tryptophan, is missing, so a read error is likely. This sequence joins TRBV28 and TRBJ2-2; TRBD1 might be the D (6 bases). Germline CDR1 reads MDHEN; CDR2 reads SYDVKM. Trimming pared 5 bases from V and 4 bases from J, leaving 14 bases between. The length of the CDR3 is 15 residues. The CDR3 is CASSRPTGCTGELFL. The CDR3 DNA reads TGTGCCAGCAGTAGACCTACAGGGTGCACCGGGGAGCTGTTTTTG.

Comment on this clonotype: Germline is not matched at one junction end, which may reflect a read error. The CDR3, as DNA: TGTGAGCAGCCGACTAGCGGGGGGGAGTATGATCAGTTCTTC. This gives the protein CEQPTSGGEYDQFF. The gene calls are TRBV11-3 and TRBJ2-1; 14 nucleotides line up with TRBD2. CDR1 and CDR2 (germline): SGHNT, YENEEA. This CDR3 spans 14 amino acids.

In its sample, this clonotype was seen many times. The chain combines TRBV28 with TRBJ2-2; TRBD1 is a possible D gene (6 bases). Trimming shortened V by 5 bases and J by 0 bases, and 13 bases separated the two germline ends. The CDR3 has 16 residues. From germline, CDR1 is MDHEN and CDR2 SYDVKM. CDR3 bases: TGTGCCAGCAGTACAAAGACAGGCCCGAACACCGGGGAGCTGTTTTTT. It translates to CASSTKTGPNTGELFF.

This rearrangement joins TRBV29-1 to TRBJ2-1; the D is unclear. Germline CDR1 is SQVTM and CDR2 is ANQGSEA. The CDR3 covers 13 residues. The V end lost 3 bases, the J end lost 5 bases, and 11 bases lay between the germline ends. The CDR3 loop reads CSVDWSRDNEQFF. CDR3 in DNA: TGCAGCGTTGATTGGAGTAGAGACAATGAGCAGTTCTTC.

This clonotype was seen a single time. The V and J genes are TRBV6-1 and TRBJ1-5; no clear D gene. The tail of the sequence fits TRBJ2-3 better, so the J call may be wrong. This CDR3 comprises 15 residues. Germline V lookup: CDR1 MNHNS, CDR2 SASEGT. The CDR3 loop reads CASTQSGANNQPQYF. Here the CDR3 DNA reads TGTGCCAGCACTCAATCAGGAGCGAATAATCAGCCCCAGTATTTT.

Notes on this clonotype: The junction departs from germline at one end; a sequencing error may be responsible. V usage is TRBV11-3 and J usage is TRBJ2-1; tentatively, D is TRBD2 (5 bases). The CDR3 covers 15 residues. Looked up from germline, CDR1 is SGHNT and CDR2 is YENEEA. The CDR3 sequence: CSSSRLSAGGYEQFF. The DNA of the CDR3 is TGTTCCAGCAGCCGACTATCGGCGGGTGGGTATGAGCAGTTCTTC.

The V call is TRBV24-1, the J call TRBJ2-3; D gene uncertain. The J call may be faulty, since TRBJ1-5 better matches the DNA end. Germline CDR1 reads KGHDR; CDR2 reads SFDVKD. This CDR3 region has 14 residues. CDR3 nucleotide sequence: TGTGCCACCAGTGATGCTATCAGGACGATGACGCAGCATTTT. It is translated as CATSDAIRTMTQHF.

On this clonotype itself: One end of the junction varies from germline; a read error may be responsible. The chain couples TRBV5-4 to TRBJ2-3, with no clear D. Germline V gives CDR1 SGHNT, CDR2 YYREEE (reference sequence). The CDR3 totals 17 residues. CDR3 bases: TGTGCAAGCAGAGTAGACGAACACCCTCCACCCACAGATACGCAGTATTTT. It codes for CASRVDEHPPPTDTQYF. Complete variable domain (other parts from reference TRBV5-4 and TRBJ2-3): ETGVTQSPTHLIKTRGQQVTLRCSSQSGHNTVSWYQQALGQGPQFIFQYYREEENGRGNFPPRFSGLQFPNYSSELNVNALELDDSALYLCASRVDEHPPPTDTQYFGPGTRLTVL.

Turning to this clonotype: A read error may be the cause here, since a much bigger clone is one base away. The rearrangement links TRBV11-2 to TRBJ1-1; D ambiguous. Germline lookup yields CDR1 SGHAT and CDR2 FQNNGV. The CDR3 spans 16 residues. CDR3 sequence reads: CASSFDLWGRVAEAFF. CDR3 in DNA: TGTGCTAGCAGCTTCGATTTGTGGGGAAGAGTCGCTGAAGCTTTCTTT. Supplemented by reference TRBV11-2 and TRBJ1-1, the full variable domain reads EAGVAQSPRYKIIEKRQSVAFWCNPISGHATLYWYQQILGQGPKLLIQFQNNGVVDDSQLPKDRFSAERLKGVDSTLKIQPAKLEDSAVYLCASSFDLWGRVAEAFFGQGTRLTVV.

As for this clonotype: A read error may account for a junction end that differs from germline. The chain is built from TRBV5-8 and TRBJ2-1; D is undetermined. Germline lookup yields CDR1 SGHTS and CDR2 YDEGEE. The CDR3 extends over 13 amino acids. The CDR3, as DNA: TGTGCCAGCAGCTCCCGCCCAACCAATGACCAGTTCTTC. Protein: CASSSRPTNDQFF. The full variable domain, its missing parts supplied by reference TRBV5-8 and TRBJ2-1, is EAGVTQSPTHLIKTRGQQATLRCSPISGHTSVYWYQQALGLGLQFLLWYDEGEERNRGNFPPRFSGRQFPNYSSELNVNALELEDSALYLCASSSRPTNDQFFGPGTRLTVL.

On this clonotype itself: A junction boundary mismatches the germline segment, possibly from a read error. This sequence joins TRBV14 and TRBJ1-3; D is perhaps TRBD1 (5 bases). CDR1 is SGHDN and CDR2 is FVKESK in the germline V gene. The CDR3 covers 15 residues. CDR3 bases: TGTGCCAGTAGTGGGATTGGGGCCCCTGGAAGCACCATATATTTT. Translating it yields CASSGIGAPGSTIYF.

Regarding this clonotype: One base away lies a much larger clone, so this may be a sequencing read error. CDR3: CTSSRVMAGVSGELFF. The CDR3 nucleotides are TGTACCAGCAGCAGGGTTATGGCGGGAGTGTCCGGGGAGCTGTTTTTT. This chain links TRBV11-1 with TRBJ2-2; TRBD2 agrees at 7 bases. Per germline, CDR1 SGHAT and CDR2 FQDESV (reference sequence). The CDR3 contains 16 residues.

Remarks on this clonotype: A read error may be the cause here, since a much bigger clone is one base away. The genes are TRBV7-9 and TRBJ1-1; 7 bases agree with TRBD1. The CDR3 totals 12 residues. Germline V gene data show CDR1 as SEHNR and CDR2 as FQNEAQ (reference sequence). The chain's CDR3 is CANSRQGTEAFF. CDR3 DNA: TGTGCCAACAGCCGACAGGGAACTGAAGCTTTCTTT. The variable domain in full, with the rest retrieved from reference TRBV7-9 and TRBJ1-1, is DTGVSQNPRHKITKRGQNVTFRCDPISEHNRLYWYRQTLGQGPEFLTYFQNEAQLEKSRLLSDRFSAERPKGSFSTLEIQRTEQGDSAMYLCANSRQGTEAFFGQGTRLTVV.

Regarding this clonotype: The missing conserved phenylalanine or tryptophan at the end of this CDR3 makes a read error likely. The DNA is omitted, as the CDR3 cannot be located on it reliably, and the CDR3 follows TCRdb's listing. The chain carries TRBV7-9 and TRBJ1-2. Germline values: CDR1 SEHNR, CDR2 FQNEAQ (reference sequence). The CDR3 length equals 16 residues, ends included. The CDR3 sequence is CANSLLISGPPTFVTL.

Concerning this clonotype: A junction boundary mismatches the germline segment, possibly from a read error. The rearrangement links TRBV28 to TRBJ1-4, with D uncertain. Germline V gives CDR1 MDHEN, CDR2 SYDVKM. The CDR3 totals 14 residues. The CDR3 nucleotides read TGTGTCGGCAGTTCGGGTACAACCAATGAAAAACTGTTTTTT. Its translation is CVGSSGTTNEKLFF.

This clonotype occurred many times. A read error may explain this, as a much larger clone is one base away. The chain recombines TRBV14 with TRBJ2-7; no clear D gene. The V gene's germline CDR1 is SGHDN and CDR2 FVKESK. Trimming removed 3 bases at V and 8 bases at J, with 8 bases between. The CDR3 is 11 residues long. DNA of the CDR3: TGTGCCAGCAGCCACCACCGCAAGCAGTACTTC. Protein product: CASSHHRKQYF.

The chain carries TRBV28 and TRBJ2-7; no reliable D call. The V end lost 10 bases, the J end lost 4 bases, and 20 bases lay between the germline ends. Germline lookup yields CDR1 MDHEN and CDR2 SYDVKM. This CDR3 spans 14 amino acids. CDR3 sequence reads: CANSFTARTYEQYF. CDR3 coding DNA: TGTGCCAACAGCTTCACTGCTAGAACTTACGAGCAGTACTTC. The variable domain in full, completed from reference TRBV28 and TRBJ2-7, reads DVKVTQSSRYLVKRTGEKVFLECVQDMDHENMFWYRQDPGLGLRLIYFSYDVKMKEKGDIPEGYSVSREKKERFSLILESASTNQTSMYLCANSFTARTYEQYFGPGTRLTVT.

This rearrangement joins TRBV11-3 to TRBJ2-1, with D perhaps being TRBD1 or TRBD2 (5 bases each). V was cut by 6 bases and J by 8 bases, with 23 bases left in between. The length of the CDR3 is 16 residues. Germline CDR1 is SGHNT and CDR2 is YENEEA. The CDR3 here is CASSLMGRGFLDEQFF. The CDR3 DNA follows: TGTGCCAGCAGTTTAATGGGACGCGGCTTCTTGGATGAGCAGTTCTTC.

At least ten counts were recorded for this clonotype. The chain uses TRBV25-1 and TRBJ2-3; D is unclear. Germline values: CDR1 MGHDK, CDR2 SYGVNS. V lost 5 bases to trimming and J lost 3 bases, with 12 bases between them. CDR3 length: 14 amino acids. CDR3 in DNA: TGTGCCAGCAGTATAGGCGGCATTACAGATACGCAGTATTTT. It specifies CASSIGGITDTQYF.

The chain uses TRBV28 and TRBJ1-6, with 9 bases that match TRBD1. The J segment lost 16 bases and the V segment lost 5 bases, leaving 18 bases of the junction unmatched. CDR3 length equals 16 residues. CDR1 and CDR2 (germline): MDHEN, SYDVKM. The CDR3 here is CASSTHRGQVLFTLHF. Here the CDR3 DNA reads TGTGCCAGCAGTACCCACAGGGGGCAAGTTCTCTTCACGCTCCACTTT.

Worth noting for this clonotype: This likely comes from a read error, as the CDR3 has no conserved phenylalanine or tryptophan at its end. This chain connects TRBV5-4 to TRBJ2-3; perhaps TRBD2 as D (5 bases). In germline, CDR1 is SGHNT, CDR2 YYREEE (reference sequence). CDR3 length: 18 amino acids. The germline V and J ends were trimmed by 7 bases and 3 bases, with 27 bases remaining between them. CDR3 sequence: CASGNPAASGSLTDTQYS. The CDR3 DNA is TGTGCCAGCGGTAACCCGGCGGCTAGTGGGAGTCTGACAGATACGCAGTATTCT.

Comments on this clonotype: Its ends do not fully match the called genes, so a read error is possible. The chain uses TRBV29-1 and TRBJ1-4; TRBD1 is a possible D gene (5 bases). The germline V gene encodes CDR1 SQVTM and CDR2 ANQGSEA. CDR3 length: 14 amino acids. CDR3: CGVGSSGRNEKLFF. As DNA, the CDR3 is TGCGGTGTTGGAAGTTCAGGGCGAAATGAAAAACTGTTCTTT.

This clonotype was detected once. Mismatch with germline at one junction end may stem from a read error. The chain has TRBV11-1 and TRBJ2-3; D might be TRBD1 or TRBD2, each matching 5 bases. The length of the CDR3 is 16 residues. The germline CDR1 and CDR2 sequences are SGHAT and FQDESV (reference sequence). The CDR3 here is CTSSLGTNTQTDTQYF. CDR3 bases: TGTACCAGCAGCCTCGGGACCAACACACAAACAGATACGCAGTATTTT.